One and the same sample provided the 30 T cell receptor beta chains below, sequenced in a study of T cell responses to AZD1222 COVID-19 vaccine. Assay used: immunoSEQ multiplex PCR; TCRdb lists only in-frame clones, some missing. The repertoire has over 70,000 clones, over 75% of them found once; the top ten carry approximately 5.5%. Sequences were derived from peripheral blood, sampled on day 0 of AZD1222 vaccination. These receptors came from an adult in good health.

V and J are TRBV2 and TRBJ2-1, with 14 bases lining up with TRBD2. The CDR3 has 17 amino acids. The V gene's germline CDR1 is SNHLY and CDR2 FYNNEI. Losses at the gene ends were 7 bases for V and 8 bases for J; bases not matched to a gene: 13. CDR3 protein: CASNNNPGTSGSHEQFF. The DNA for the CDR3 is TGTGCCAGCAACAACAATCCCGGGACTAGCGGGAGCCATGAGCAGTTCTTC. Together with reference TRBV2 and TRBJ2-1, the CDR3 gives the full variable domain: EPEVTQTPSHQVTQMGQEVILRCVPISNHLYFYWYRQILGQKVEFLVSFYNNEISEKSEIFDDQFSVERPDGSNFTLKIRSTKLEDSAMYFCASNNNPGTSGSHEQFFGPGTRLTVL.

The chain uses TRBV11-2 and TRBJ2-3; 9 bases match TRBD2. With 5 bases clipped from V and 3 bases from J, the junction kept 3 bases outside the gene matches. This CDR3 region has 14 residues. Germline values: CDR1 SGHAT, CDR2 FQNNGV. The CDR3 region has the DNA TGTGCCAGCAGCCTGGGACTAGCAACAGATACGCAGTATTTT. This encodes CASSLGLATDTQYF.

V gene TRBV6-4 combines with J gene TRBJ1-2; 8 bases are a match to TRBD1. The germline CDR1 and CDR2 sequences are MRHNA and SNTAGT. The CDR3 spans 16 residues. The junction had 19 bases not matched to a gene; V was cut back by 8 bases and J by 8 bases. Here the CDR3 reads CASHRGSGGSVGGYTF. DNA for the CDR3: TGTGCCAGCCATAGGGGTTCAGGGGGCTCTGTCGGCGGCTACACCTTC.

The chain couples TRBV14 to TRBJ2-1, with 8 bases lining up with TRBD1. The CDR3 runs to 16 residues. The trim removed 3 bases at V and 0 bases at J, leaving 4 bases unmatched. Per the germline V gene, CDR1 is SGHDN and CDR2 is FVKESK. CDR3 sequence (DNA): TGTGCCAGCAGCCAGCGAGGACAGGGCTCCTACAATGAGCAGTTCTTC. Translating gives CASSQRGQGSYNEQFF.

This chain connects TRBV3-1 (or the pseudogene TRBV3-2) to TRBJ1-6, with 9 bases fitting TRBD1. The CDR3 contains 16 residues. The trim removed 5 bases at V and 5 bases at J, leaving 7 bases unmatched. The V gene's germline CDR1 is LGHDT and CDR2 YNNKEL (reference sequence). This CDR3 reads CASSYPRTGDNSPLHF. CDR3 DNA: TGTGCCAGCAGCTACCCCAGGACAGGGGATAATTCACCCCTCCACTTT.

The chain combines TRBV29-1 with TRBJ2-1; D possibly corresponds to TRBD2 (6 bases). The CDR3 contains 12 residues. CDR1 is SQVTM and CDR2 is ANQGSEA in the germline V gene. V lost 7 bases, J lost 9 bases, and 16 bases lay in between. CDR3 sequence reads: CSGGEGRAEQFF. CDR3 DNA: TGCAGCGGGGGGGAAGGACGGGCTGAGCAGTTCTTC.

The J gene is TRBJ2-7, the V gene TRBV28; 9 bases line up with TRBD1. Unmatched junction bases numbered 7, after V lost 1 base and J lost 0 bases. Germline loops: CDR1 MDHEN, CDR2 SYDVKM. The CDR3 loop spans 17 amino acids. CDR3 sequence: CASSLSDRGASSYEQYF. DNA for the CDR3: TGTGCCAGCAGTTTATCGGACAGGGGCGCGAGCTCCTACGAGCAGTACTTC. Full variable domain (rest looked up from reference TRBV28 and TRBJ2-7): DVKVTQSSRYLVKRTGEKVFLECVQDMDHENMFWYRQDPGLGLRLIYFSYDVKMKEKGDIPEGYSVSREKKERFSLILESASTNQTSMYLCASSLSDRGASSYEQYFGPGTRLTVT.

This clone was picked up one time. The chain uses TRBV10-3 and TRBJ2-1, with TRBD2 matching 10 bases. From germline, CDR1 is ENHRY and CDR2 SYGVKD. V dropped 4 bases and J dropped 8; count of bases not matched to a gene: 11. The CDR3 runs to 16 residues. CDR3 amino acids: CAISVRASGSADEQFF. The CDR3 DNA sequence: TGTGCCATCAGTGTTCGGGCTAGCGGGAGTGCGGATGAGCAGTTCTTC.

V usage is TRBV11-1 and J usage is TRBJ1-1; D is ambiguous. V lost 7 bases and J 0 bases, leaving 12 bases between the germline ends. In germline, CDR1 is SGHAT, CDR2 FQDESV (reference sequence). The CDR3 consists of 14 residues. The CDR3 coding sequence is TGTGCCAGCACCCCCAAGGGCATGAACACTGAAGCTTTCTTT. Translation gives CASTPKGMNTEAFF.

This rearrangement joins TRBV3-1 (or the pseudogene TRBV3-2) to TRBJ2-6; perhaps TRBD1 as D (5 bases). V was trimmed by 1 base and J by 2 bases, leaving 9 bases between them. Germline V gene sequence: CDR1 LGHDT, CDR2 YNNKEL (reference sequence). The CDR3 runs to 16 residues. CDR3 nucleotides: TGTGCCAGCAGCCAAGTGCAGGGTGCTGGGGCCAACGTCCTGACTTTC. Its translation: CASSQVQGAGANVLTF.

The chain couples TRBV20-1 to TRBJ2-1, with D uncertain. In germline, CDR1 is DFQATT, CDR2 SNEGSKA (reference sequence). Trimming removed 3 bases from V and 3 bases from J, with 15 bases in between. The length of the CDR3 is 15 residues. This CDR3 is CSASIIGGSYNEQFF. The CDR3 bases are TGCAGTGCTAGTATTATCGGCGGAAGCTACAATGAGCAGTTCTTC.

This clone was counted once. V and J are TRBV27 and TRBJ1-4; D gene unclear. The CDR3 totals 15 residues. V was clipped by 0 bases and J by 8 bases, with 13 bases between them. Germline V CDR1 and CDR2: MNHEY, SMNVEV (reference sequence). In nucleotides, the CDR3 is TGTGCCAGCAGTTTATCGTCCCTTTATGGGGAAAAACTGTTTTTT. This codes for CASSLSSLYGEKLFF.

The chain combines TRBV18 with TRBJ1-4, with D possibly TRBD1 on 6 matching bases. This CDR3 has 17 residues. Germline V CDR1 and CDR2: KGHSH, LQKENI. Trimming removed 2 bases from V and 2 bases from J, with 15 bases in between. DNA for the CDR3: TGTGCCAGCTCACCAACAGGGTCGGGATACACTAATGAAAAACTGTTTTTT. Amino acid sequence: CASSPTGSGYTNEKLFF.

This chain uses TRBV24-1 with TRBJ1-4; 11 nucleotides agree with TRBD1. The ends lost 6 bases at V and 6 bases at J; junction bases unmatched: 2. This CDR3 region has 14 residues. CDR1 is KGHDR and CDR2 is SFDVKD in the germline V gene. CDR3 sequence: CATSMGQGDEKLFF. The CDR3 region has the DNA TGTGCCACCAGTATGGGACAGGGGGATGAAAAACTGTTTTTT.

This clone was detected only once. This rearrangement joins TRBV28 to TRBJ2-1; TRBD2 matches 7 bases. There are 15 residues in the CDR3. Germline V gene sequence: CDR1 MDHEN, CDR2 SYDVKM. V dropped 0 bases and J dropped 6; count of bases not matched to a gene: 5. The CDR3 DNA reads TGTGCCAGCAGTTTATGGGGCGGGAGTGGCAATGAGCAGTTCTTC. This gives the protein CASSLWGGSGNEQFF.

The V and J genes are TRBV2 and TRBJ1-5; no firm D call. V was trimmed by 6 bases and J by 3 bases, leaving 12 bases between them. The CDR3 runs to 14 residues. CDR1 and CDR2 from the germline V gene are SNHLY and FYNNEI. The DNA of the CDR3 is TGTGCCAGCAGATCCCCTACCCCCAATCAGCCCCAGCATTTT. Translation: CASRSPTPNQPQHF.

This clone was recorded once. CDR3 residues: CASSPPPSSGLQFF. Here the CDR3 DNA reads TGTGCCAGCTCACCACCGCCTAGCTCGGGATTACAGTTCTTC. The rearrangement joins TRBV18 to TRBJ2-1; possibly TRBD2 for D (5 bases). Germline values: CDR1 KGHSH, CDR2 LQKENI. The CDR3 is made up of 14 amino acids. With 0 bases removed from V and 13 bases from J, the gap between germline ends came to 16 bases.

The chain couples TRBV19 to TRBJ1-5, with a possible D match to TRBD1 (6 bases). V lost 5 bases, J lost 1 base, and 9 bases lay in between. The CDR3 contains 14 residues. Germline CDR1 is LNHDA and CDR2 is SQIVND (reference sequence). The CDR3 protein is CASSLGGSNQPQHF. CDR3 nucleotides: TGTGCCAGTAGTTTGGGGGGCAGCAATCAGCCCCAGCATTTT.

The rearrangement uses TRBV5-4 and TRBJ2-5; 9 bases are shared with TRBD1. Germline CDR1 and CDR2: SGHNT and YYREEE (reference sequence). The ends lost 0 bases at V and 6 bases at J; junction bases unmatched: 9. The CDR3 totals 16 residues. The CDR3 DNA follows: TGTGCCAGCAGCTTGGCCGGCACAGGGGGCTTGAAGACCCAGTACTTC. This sequence encodes CASSLAGTGGLKTQYF. The full variable domain, with the rest looked up from reference TRBV5-4 and TRBJ2-5, is ETGVTQSPTHLIKTRGQQVTLRCSSQSGHNTVSWYQQALGQGPQFIFQYYREEENGRGNFPPRFSGLQFPNYSSELNVNALELDDSALYLCASSLAGTGGLKTQYFGPGTRLLVL.

The rearrangement joins TRBV27 to TRBJ2-7; 9 nucleotides line up with TRBD2. CDR1 MNHEY and CDR2 SMNVEV come from the germline V gene (reference sequence). The CDR3 loop spans 16 amino acids. The V gene end was trimmed by 1 base and the J gene end by 5 bases; junction bases not matched to a gene: 9. The CDR3 nucleotides read TGTGCCAGCAGTTTATTTGCGGGAGGGCCCGAGGACGAGCAGTACTTC. Its translation: CASSLFAGGPEDEQYF.

This chain links TRBV6-5 with TRBJ2-7; 12 positions agree with TRBD2. Germline lookup yields CDR1 MNHEY and CDR2 SVGAGI. V shed 8 bases and J 7 bases; nucleotides not matched to a gene: 6. The CDR3 is 13 residues long. This CDR3 is CASRTSGTGEQYF. DNA for the CDR3: TGTGCCAGCCGGACTAGCGGGACGGGGGAGCAGTACTTC.

This chain links TRBV7-6 with TRBJ2-3; the match to TRBD2 covers 9 bases. The CDR3 runs 16 residues. The germline CDR1 and CDR2 sequences are SGHVS and FNYEAQ. V was clipped by 1 base and J by 4 bases; unmatched bases: 6. The DNA for the CDR3 is TGTGCCAGCAGCTTAGGGCGCGGGAGGGCCCCAGATACGCAGTATTTT. As protein: CASSLGRGRAPDTQYF.

The chain joins TRBV5-4 to TRBJ2-7; D remains unclear. Per the germline V gene, CDR1 is SGHNT and CDR2 is YYREEE (reference sequence). CDR3 size: 14 residues. V was shortened by 2 bases and J by 3 bases, with 12 bases between the two germline ends. This CDR3 reads CASSFTASDYEQYF. CDR3 DNA: TGTGCCAGCAGCTTCACAGCTTCGGACTACGAGCAGTACTTC. Variable domain in full (rest from reference TRBV5-4 and TRBJ2-7): ETGVTQSPTHLIKTRGQQVTLRCSSQSGHNTVSWYQQALGQGPQFIFQYYREEENGRGNFPPRFSGLQFPNYSSELNVNALELDDSALYLCASSFTASDYEQYFGPGTRLTVT.

This clone was seen a single time. V and J are TRBV5-1 and TRBJ1-5; TRBD1 matches at 7 bases. The V segment lost 1 base and the J segment 2 bases; nucleotides outside the gene matches: 3. This CDR3 has 15 residues. Germline V gene lookup returns CDR1 SGHRS and CDR2 YFSETQ. The CDR3 sequence: CASSLTGEGNQPQHF. In DNA form, the CDR3 reads TGCGCCAGCAGCTTGACAGGGGAGGGCAATCAGCCCCAGCATTTT. Variable domain in full (rest from reference TRBV5-1 and TRBJ1-5): KAGVTQTPRYLIKTRGQQVTLSCSPISGHRSVSWYQQTPGQGLQFLFEYFSETQRNKGNFPGRFSGRQFSNSRSEMNVSTLELGDSALYLCASSLTGEGNQPQHFGDGTRLSIL.

This rearrangement joins TRBV30 to TRBJ2-7, with 9 bases aligning to TRBD2. CDR3 size: 13 residues. Germline V gene sequence: CDR1 GTSNPN, CDR2 SVGIG (reference sequence). V shed 5 bases and J 6 bases; nucleotides not matched to a gene: 8. The DNA for the CDR3 is TGTGCCTGGGTCATAACAGCGGGGGGCGAGCAGTACTTC. This gives the protein CAWVITAGGEQYF.

This sequence joins TRBV11-3 and TRBJ2-1; 14 bases match TRBD2. The germline gives CDR1 SGHNT, CDR2 YENEEA. The CDR3 runs 16 residues. The ends lost 1 base at V and 6 bases at J; junction bases unmatched: 2. The CDR3, as DNA: TGTGCCAGCAGCTTAGGAGGGACTAGCGGGAGCAATGAGCAGTTCTTC. Translating gives CASSLGGTSGSNEQFF.

This clone was recorded only once. The chain links TRBV5-1 to TRBJ2-3; 13 bases are shared with TRBD2. The germline V gene encodes CDR1 SGHRS and CDR2 YFSETQ. V lost 1 base to trimming and J lost 4 bases; unmatched junction nucleotides: 3. CDR3 length: 16 amino acids. Written as DNA, the CDR3 is TGCGCCAGCAGCTTGACTAGCGGGAGGGCGGCAGATACGCAGTATTTT. It specifies CASSLTSGRAADTQYF.

The chain recombines TRBV25-1 with TRBJ2-3; 11 bases agree with TRBD2. The CDR3 consists of 16 residues. J was trimmed by 2 bases and V by 2 bases; bases with no gene match: 3. Per the germline V gene, CDR1 is MGHDK and CDR2 is SYGVNS. The chain's CDR3 is CASSERLAGYTDTQYF. In nucleotides, the CDR3 is TGTGCCAGCAGTGAAAGACTAGCGGGGTACACAGATACGCAGTATTTT.

The gene calls are TRBV5-1 and TRBJ2-7, with TRBD1 matching over 8 bases. The germline gives CDR1 SGHRS, CDR2 YFSETQ. V was pared by 4 bases and J by 7 bases, with 13 bases of the junction left unmatched. The CDR3 sequence is 15 residues long. CDR3 sequence: CASSLFETGVREQYF. CDR3 nucleotides: TGCGCCAGCAGCCTGTTCGAGACAGGGGTGCGGGAGCAGTACTTC.

This chain connects TRBV28 to TRBJ2-7, with 11 nucleotides matching TRBD2. The V gene's germline CDR1 is MDHEN and CDR2 SYDVKM. The CDR3 totals 15 residues. V was clipped by 6 bases and J by 3 bases; unmatched bases: 7. CDR3 amino acids: CASRPGTSGVYEQYF. CDR3 DNA: TGTGCCAGCAGGCCCGGGACTAGCGGAGTCTACGAGCAGTACTTC.